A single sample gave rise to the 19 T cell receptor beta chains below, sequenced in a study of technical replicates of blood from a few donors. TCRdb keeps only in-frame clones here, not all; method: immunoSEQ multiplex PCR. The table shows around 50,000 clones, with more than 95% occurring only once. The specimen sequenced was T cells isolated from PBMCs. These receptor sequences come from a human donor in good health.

Written as DNA, the CDR3 is TGCGCCAGCAGCCACCCGCTACTAGGCCCCCCCGGAAACACCATATATTTT. Translated: CASSHPLLGPPGNTIYF. V usage is TRBV4-1 and J usage is TRBJ1-3, with D uncertain. Germline-derived CDR1 and CDR2 are MGHRA and YSYEKL. V lost 3 bases, J lost 4 bases, and 19 bases lay in between. The length of the CDR3 is 17 residues.

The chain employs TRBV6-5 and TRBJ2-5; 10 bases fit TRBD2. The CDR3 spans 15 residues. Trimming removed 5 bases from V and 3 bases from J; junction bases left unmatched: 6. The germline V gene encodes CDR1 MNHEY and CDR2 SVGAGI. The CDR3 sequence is CASSLLGLAEETQYF. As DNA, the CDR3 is TGTGCCAGCAGTCTACTAGGACTAGCGGAAGAGACCCAGTACTTC.

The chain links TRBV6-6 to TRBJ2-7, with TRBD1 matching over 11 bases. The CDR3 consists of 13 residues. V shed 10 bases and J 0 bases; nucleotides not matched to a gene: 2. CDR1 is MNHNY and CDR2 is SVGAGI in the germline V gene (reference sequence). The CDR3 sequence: CAIGTGGSYEQYF. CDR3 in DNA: TGTGCCATCGGGACAGGGGGCTCCTACGAGCAGTACTTC.

The CDR3 protein is CASSRLAGETQYF. CDR3 DNA sequence: TGTGCCAGCAGTCGACTAGCGGGAGAGACCCAGTACTTC. The rearrangement joins TRBV28 to TRBJ2-5, with 10 bases fitting TRBD2. From germline, CDR1 is MDHEN and CDR2 SYDVKM. This CDR3 spans 13 amino acids. V lost 5 bases and J lost 4; bases outside the gene matches: 1. Together with reference TRBV28 and TRBJ2-5, the CDR3 gives the full variable domain: DVKVTQSSRYLVKRTGEKVFLECVQDMDHENMFWYRQDPGLGLRLIYFSYDVKMKEKGDIPEGYSVSREKKERFSLILESASTNQTSMYLCASSRLAGETQYFGPGTRLLVL.

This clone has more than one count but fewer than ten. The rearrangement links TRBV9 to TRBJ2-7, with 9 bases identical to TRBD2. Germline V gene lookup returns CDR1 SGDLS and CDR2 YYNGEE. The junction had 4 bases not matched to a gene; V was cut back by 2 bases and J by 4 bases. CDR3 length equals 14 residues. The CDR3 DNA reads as TGTGCCAGCAGCGTGTCTGCGGGAGGGTACGAGCAGTACTTC. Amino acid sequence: CASSVSAGGYEQYF.

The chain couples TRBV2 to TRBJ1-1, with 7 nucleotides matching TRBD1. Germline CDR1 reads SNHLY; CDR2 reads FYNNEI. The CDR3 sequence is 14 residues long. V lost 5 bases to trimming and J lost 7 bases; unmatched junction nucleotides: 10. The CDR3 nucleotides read TGTGCCAGCAGTACCGAACAGGGGTTCGGTGAAGCTTTCTTT. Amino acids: CASSTEQGFGEAFF.

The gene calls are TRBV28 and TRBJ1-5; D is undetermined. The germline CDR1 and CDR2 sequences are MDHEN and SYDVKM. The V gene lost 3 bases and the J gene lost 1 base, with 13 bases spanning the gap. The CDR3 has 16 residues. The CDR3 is CASSFYVVRSNQPQHF. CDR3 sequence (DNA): TGTGCCAGCAGTTTTTATGTAGTGCGCAGCAATCAGCCCCAGCATTTT.

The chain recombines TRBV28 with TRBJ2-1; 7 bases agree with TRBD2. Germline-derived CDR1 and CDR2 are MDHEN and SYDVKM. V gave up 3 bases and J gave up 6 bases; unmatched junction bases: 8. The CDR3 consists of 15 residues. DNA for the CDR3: TGTGCCAGCAGTTTTGCTAGCGGATTATTCAATGAGCAGTTCTTC. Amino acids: CASSFASGLFNEQFF.

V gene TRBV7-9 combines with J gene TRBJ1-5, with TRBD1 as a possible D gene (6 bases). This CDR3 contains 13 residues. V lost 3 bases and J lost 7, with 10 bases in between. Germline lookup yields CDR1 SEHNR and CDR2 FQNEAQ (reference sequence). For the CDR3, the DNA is TGTGCCAGCAGCTTCAACAGGGACCAGCCCCAGCATTTT. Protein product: CASSFNRDQPQHF.

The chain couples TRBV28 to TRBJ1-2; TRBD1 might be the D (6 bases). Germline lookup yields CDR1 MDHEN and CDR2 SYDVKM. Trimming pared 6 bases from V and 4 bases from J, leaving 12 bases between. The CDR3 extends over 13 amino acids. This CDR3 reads CASSLAGVYGYTF. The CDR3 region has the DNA TGTGCCAGCAGCTTGGCAGGGGTCTATGGCTACACCTTC.

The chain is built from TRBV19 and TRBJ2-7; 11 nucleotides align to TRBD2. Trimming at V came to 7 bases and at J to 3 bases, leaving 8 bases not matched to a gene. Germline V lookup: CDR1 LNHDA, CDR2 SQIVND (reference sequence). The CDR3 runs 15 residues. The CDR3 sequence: CASTLGTSGVYEQYF. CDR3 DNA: TGTGCCAGTACCCTCGGGACTAGCGGAGTCTACGAGCAGTACTTC. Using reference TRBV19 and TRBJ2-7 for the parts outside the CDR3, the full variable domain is DGGITQSPKYLFRKEGQNVTLSCEQNLNHDAMYWYRQDPGQGLRLIYYSQIVNDFQKGDIAEGYSVSREKKESFPLTVTSAQKNPTAFYLCASTLGTSGVYEQYFGPGTRLTVT.

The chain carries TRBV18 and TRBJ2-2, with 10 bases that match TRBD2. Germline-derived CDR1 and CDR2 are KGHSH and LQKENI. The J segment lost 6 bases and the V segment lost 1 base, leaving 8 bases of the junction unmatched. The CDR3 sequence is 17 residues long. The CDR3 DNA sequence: TGTGCCAGCTCACCACAAATAGCGGGAGGTCGTCCCGGGGAGCTGTTTTTT. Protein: CASSPQIAGGRPGELFF. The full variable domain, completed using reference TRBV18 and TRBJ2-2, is NAGVMQNPRHLVRRRGQEARLRCSPMKGHSHVYWYRQLPEEGLKFMVYLQKENIIDESGMPKERFSAEFPKEGPSILRIQQVVRGDSAAYFCASSPQIAGGRPGELFFGEGSRLTVL.

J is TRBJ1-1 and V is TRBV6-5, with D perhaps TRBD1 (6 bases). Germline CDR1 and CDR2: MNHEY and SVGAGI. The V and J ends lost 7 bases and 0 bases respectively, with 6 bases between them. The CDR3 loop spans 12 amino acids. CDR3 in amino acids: CASKGVNTEAFF. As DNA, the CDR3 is TGTGCCAGCAAGGGGGTGAACACTGAAGCTTTCTTT.

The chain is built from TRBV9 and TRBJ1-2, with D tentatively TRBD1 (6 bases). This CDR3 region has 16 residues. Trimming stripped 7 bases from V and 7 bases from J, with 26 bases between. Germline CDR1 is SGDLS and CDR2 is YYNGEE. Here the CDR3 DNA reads TGTGCCAGCGGCAGTTCGGTCTCGAGGGGGAGTCTTGGCTACACCTTC. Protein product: CASGSSVSRGSLGYTF.

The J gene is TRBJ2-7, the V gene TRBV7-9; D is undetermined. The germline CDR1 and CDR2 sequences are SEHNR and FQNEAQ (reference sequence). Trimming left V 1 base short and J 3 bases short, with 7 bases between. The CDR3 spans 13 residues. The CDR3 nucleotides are TGTGCCAGCAGCTTAGATCTTAGCTACGAGCAGTACTTC. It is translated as CASSLDLSYEQYF.

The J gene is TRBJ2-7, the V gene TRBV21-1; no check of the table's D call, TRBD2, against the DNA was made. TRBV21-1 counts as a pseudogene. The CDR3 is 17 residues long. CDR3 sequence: CASSKESSPSPFYEQYF. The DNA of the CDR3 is TGTGCCAGCAGCAAAGAAAGTAGCCCATCTCCATTCTACGAGCAGTACTTC.

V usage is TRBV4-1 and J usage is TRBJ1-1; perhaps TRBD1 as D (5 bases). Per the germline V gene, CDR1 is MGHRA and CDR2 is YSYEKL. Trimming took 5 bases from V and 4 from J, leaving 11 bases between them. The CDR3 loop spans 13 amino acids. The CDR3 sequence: CASSDSRGTEAFF. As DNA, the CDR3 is TGCGCCAGCAGCGATTCTAGGGGCACTGAAGCTTTCTTT.

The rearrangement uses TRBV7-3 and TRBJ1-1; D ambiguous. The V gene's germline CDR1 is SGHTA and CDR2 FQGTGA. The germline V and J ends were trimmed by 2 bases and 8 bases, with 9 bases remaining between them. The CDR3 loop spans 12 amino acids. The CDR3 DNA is TGTGCCAGCAGCTTAGGAGGATCCGAAGCTTTCTTT. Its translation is CASSLGGSEAFF.

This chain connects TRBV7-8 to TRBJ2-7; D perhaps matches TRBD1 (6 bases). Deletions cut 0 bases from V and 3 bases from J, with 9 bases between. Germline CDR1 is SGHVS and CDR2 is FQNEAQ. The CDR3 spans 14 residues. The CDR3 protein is CASSLAGRGYEQYF. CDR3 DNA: TGTGCCAGCAGCTTAGCTGGCAGGGGCTACGAGCAGTACTTC.